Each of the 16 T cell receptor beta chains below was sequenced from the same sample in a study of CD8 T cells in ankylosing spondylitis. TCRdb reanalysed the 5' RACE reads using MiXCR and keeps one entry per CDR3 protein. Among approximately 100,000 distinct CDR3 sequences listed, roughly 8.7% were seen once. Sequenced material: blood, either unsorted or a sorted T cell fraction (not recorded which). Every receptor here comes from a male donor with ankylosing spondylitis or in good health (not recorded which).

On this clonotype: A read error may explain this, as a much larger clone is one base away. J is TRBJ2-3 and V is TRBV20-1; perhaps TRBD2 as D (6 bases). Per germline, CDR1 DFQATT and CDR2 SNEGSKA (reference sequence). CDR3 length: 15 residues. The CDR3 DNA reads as TGCTGTGCTAGCGTCGACCCCTCCGGCGAAGATACGCAGTATTTT. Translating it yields CCASVDPSGEDTQYF.

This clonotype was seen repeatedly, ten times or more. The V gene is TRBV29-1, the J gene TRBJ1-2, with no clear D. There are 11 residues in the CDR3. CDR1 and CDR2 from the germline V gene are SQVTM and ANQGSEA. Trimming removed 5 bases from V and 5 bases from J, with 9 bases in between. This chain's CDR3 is CSVPRRYGYTF. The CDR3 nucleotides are TGCAGCGTTCCGAGAAGATATGGCTACACCTTC. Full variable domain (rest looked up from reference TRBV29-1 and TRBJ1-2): SAVISQKPSRDICQRGTSLTIQCQVDSQVTMMFWYRQQPGQSLTLIATANQGSEATYESGFVIDKFPISRPNLTFSTLTVSNMSPEDSSIYLCSVPRRYGYTFGSGTRLTVV.

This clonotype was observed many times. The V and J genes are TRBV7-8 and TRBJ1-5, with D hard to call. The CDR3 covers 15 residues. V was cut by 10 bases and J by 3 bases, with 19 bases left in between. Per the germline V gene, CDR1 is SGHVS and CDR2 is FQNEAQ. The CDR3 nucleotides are TGTGCCACCGAACCGCGACCGTATACCAATCAGCCCCAGCATTTT. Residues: CATEPRPYTNQPQHF.

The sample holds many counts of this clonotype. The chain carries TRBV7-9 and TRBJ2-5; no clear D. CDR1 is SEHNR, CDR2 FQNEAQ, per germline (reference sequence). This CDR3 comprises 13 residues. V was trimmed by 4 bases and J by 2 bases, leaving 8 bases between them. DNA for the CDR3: TGTGCCAGCAGCTCCGACGAGCAAGAGACCCAGTACTTC. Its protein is CASSSDEQETQYF.

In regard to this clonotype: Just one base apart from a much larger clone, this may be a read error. CDR3 amino acids: CTSSYSHTGELFF. DNA of the CDR3: TGTACCAGCAGTTACTCGCATACCGGGGAGCTGTTTTTT. This chain connects TRBV6-5 to TRBJ2-2; no definite D call. Germline CDR1 MNHEY, CDR2 SVGAGI. The length of the CDR3 is 13 residues.

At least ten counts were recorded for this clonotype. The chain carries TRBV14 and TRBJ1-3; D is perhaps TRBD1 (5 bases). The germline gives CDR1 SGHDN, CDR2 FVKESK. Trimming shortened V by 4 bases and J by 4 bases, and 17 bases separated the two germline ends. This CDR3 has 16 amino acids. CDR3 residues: CASSPPREEDGNTIYF. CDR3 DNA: TGTGCCAGCAGCCCTCCCAGGGAGGAGGACGGAAACACCATATATTTT.

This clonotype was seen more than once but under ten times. CDR3: CSVKQSSGNTIYF. The DNA of the CDR3 is TGCAGCGTAAAACAGAGCTCTGGAAACACCATATATTTT. The rearrangement joins TRBV29-1 to TRBJ1-3, with no clear D. The CDR3 is 13 residues long. CDR1 and CDR2 (germline): SQVTM, ANQGSEA. The V and J ends lost 6 bases and 0 bases respectively, with 9 bases between them.

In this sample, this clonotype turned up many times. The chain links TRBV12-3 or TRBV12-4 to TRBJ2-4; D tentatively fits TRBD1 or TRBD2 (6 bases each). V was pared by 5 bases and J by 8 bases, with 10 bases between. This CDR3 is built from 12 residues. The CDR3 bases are TGTGCCAGCAGTGTTAGGGGGGACATTCAGTACTTC. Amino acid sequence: CASSVRGDIQYF.

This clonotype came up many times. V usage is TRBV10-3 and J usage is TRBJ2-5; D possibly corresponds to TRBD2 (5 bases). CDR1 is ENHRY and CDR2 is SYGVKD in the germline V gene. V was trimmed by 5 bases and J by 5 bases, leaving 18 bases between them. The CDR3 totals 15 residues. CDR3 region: CAISSTDGDGETQYF. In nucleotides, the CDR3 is TGTGCCATCAGTTCGACTGACGGGGATGGCGAGACCCAGTACTTC.

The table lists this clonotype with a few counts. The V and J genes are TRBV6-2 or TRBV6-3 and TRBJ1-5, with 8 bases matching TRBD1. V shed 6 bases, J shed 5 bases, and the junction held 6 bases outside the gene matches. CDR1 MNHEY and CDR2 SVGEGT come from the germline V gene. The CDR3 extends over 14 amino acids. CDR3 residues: CASRGRTGHQPQHF. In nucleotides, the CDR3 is TGTGCCAGCAGGGGTAGGACAGGGCATCAGCCCCAGCATTTT.

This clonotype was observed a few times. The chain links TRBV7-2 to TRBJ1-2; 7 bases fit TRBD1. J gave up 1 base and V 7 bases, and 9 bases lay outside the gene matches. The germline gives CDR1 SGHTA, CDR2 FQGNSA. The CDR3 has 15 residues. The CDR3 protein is CASTPAGGNNYGYTF. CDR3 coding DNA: TGTGCCAGCACCCCCGCAGGGGGGAATAACTATGGCTACACCTTC.

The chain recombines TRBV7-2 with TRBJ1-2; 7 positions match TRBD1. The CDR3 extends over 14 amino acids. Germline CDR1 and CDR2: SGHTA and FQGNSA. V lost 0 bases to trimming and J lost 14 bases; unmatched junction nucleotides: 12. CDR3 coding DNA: TGTGCCAGCAGCTTAGCCCGGGACAGTTTTCCGGAGACCTTC. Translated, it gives CASSLARDSFPETF.

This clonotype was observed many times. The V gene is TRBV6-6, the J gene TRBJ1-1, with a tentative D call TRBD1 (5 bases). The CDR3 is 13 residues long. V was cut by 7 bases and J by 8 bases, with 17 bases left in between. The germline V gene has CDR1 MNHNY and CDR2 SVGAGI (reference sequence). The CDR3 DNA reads TGTGCCAGCAATTATGGGACCGCCGCCGAAGCTTTCTTT. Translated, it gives CASNYGTAAEAFF.

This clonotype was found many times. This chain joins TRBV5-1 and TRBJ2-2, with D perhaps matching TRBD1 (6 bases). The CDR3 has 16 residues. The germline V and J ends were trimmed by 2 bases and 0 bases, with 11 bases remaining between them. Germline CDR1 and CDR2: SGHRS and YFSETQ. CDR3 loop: CASSFSYRANTGELFF. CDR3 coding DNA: TGCGCCAGCAGCTTTTCATACAGGGCGAACACCGGGGAGCTGTTTTTT.

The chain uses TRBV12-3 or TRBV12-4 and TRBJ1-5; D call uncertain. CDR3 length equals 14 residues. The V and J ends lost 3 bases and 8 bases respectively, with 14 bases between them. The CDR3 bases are TGTGCCAGCAGTTTTGGGAACCCTAGGGAGCCCCAGCATTTT. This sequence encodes CASSFGNPREPQHF.

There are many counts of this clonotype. CDR3 loop: CASSLTKTGGEAFF. In DNA form, the CDR3 reads TGTGCCAGCAGCTTAACAAAGACAGGGGGTGAAGCTTTCTTT. The rearrangement links TRBV7-8 to TRBJ1-1; 9 bases map to TRBD1. There are 14 residues in the CDR3. The trim removed 2 bases at V and 7 bases at J, leaving 5 bases unmatched. CDR1 and CDR2 from the germline V gene are SGHVS and FQNEAQ. Drawing the rest from reference TRBV7-8 and TRBJ1-1, the complete variable domain is GAGVSQSPRYKVAKRGQDVALRCDPISGHVSLFWYQQALGQGPEFLTYFQNEAQLDKSGLPSDRFFAERPEGSVSTLKIQRTQQEDSAVYLCASSLTKTGGEAFFGQGTRLTVV.